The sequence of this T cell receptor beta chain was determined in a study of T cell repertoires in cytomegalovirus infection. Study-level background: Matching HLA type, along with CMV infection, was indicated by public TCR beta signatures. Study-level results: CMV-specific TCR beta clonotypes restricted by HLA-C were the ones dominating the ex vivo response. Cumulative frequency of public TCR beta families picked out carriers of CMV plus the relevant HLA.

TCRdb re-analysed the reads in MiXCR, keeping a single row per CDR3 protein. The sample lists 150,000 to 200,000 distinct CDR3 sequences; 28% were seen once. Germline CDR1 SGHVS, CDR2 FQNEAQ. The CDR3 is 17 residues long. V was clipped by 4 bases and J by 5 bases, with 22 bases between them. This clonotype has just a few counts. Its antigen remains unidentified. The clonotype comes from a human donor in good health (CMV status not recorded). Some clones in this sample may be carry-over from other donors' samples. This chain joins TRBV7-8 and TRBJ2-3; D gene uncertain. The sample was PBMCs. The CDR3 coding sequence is TGTGCCAGCAGCTCGGTGAGACGGGCCCTGGATGTAGATACGCAGTATTTT. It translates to CASSSVRRALDVDTQYF.